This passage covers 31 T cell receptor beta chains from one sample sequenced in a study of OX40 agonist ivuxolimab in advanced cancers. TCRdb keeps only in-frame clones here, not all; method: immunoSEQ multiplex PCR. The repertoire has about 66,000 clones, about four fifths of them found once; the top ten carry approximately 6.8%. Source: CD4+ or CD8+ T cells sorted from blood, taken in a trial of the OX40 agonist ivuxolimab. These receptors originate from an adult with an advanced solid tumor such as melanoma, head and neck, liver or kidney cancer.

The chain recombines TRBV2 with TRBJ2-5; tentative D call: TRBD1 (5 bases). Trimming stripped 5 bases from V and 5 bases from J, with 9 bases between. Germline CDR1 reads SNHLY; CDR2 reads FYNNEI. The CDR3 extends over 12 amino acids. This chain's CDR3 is CASSQRGETQYF. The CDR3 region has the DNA TGTGCCAGCAGTCAAAGGGGCGAGACCCAGTACTTC.

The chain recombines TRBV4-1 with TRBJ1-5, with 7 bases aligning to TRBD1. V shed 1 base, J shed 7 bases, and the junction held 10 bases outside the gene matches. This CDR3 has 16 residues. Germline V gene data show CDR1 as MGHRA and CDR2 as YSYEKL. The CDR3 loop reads CASSQVLTGKGQPQHF. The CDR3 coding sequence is TGCGCCAGCAGCCAAGTACTGACAGGGAAGGGACAGCCCCAGCATTTT.

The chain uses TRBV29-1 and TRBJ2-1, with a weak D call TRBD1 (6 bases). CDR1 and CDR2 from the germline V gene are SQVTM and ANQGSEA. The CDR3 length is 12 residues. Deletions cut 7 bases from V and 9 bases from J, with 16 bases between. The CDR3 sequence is CSGTEGGGEQFF. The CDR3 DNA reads TGCAGCGGTACAGAAGGGGGTGGTGAGCAGTTCTTC.

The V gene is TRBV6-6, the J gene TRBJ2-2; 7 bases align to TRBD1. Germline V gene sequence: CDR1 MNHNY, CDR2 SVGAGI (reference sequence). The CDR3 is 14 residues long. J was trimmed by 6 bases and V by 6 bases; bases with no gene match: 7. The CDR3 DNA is TGTGCCAGCAGCATGACAGGGAAGCCCGGGGAGCTGTTTTTT. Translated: CASSMTGKPGELFF.

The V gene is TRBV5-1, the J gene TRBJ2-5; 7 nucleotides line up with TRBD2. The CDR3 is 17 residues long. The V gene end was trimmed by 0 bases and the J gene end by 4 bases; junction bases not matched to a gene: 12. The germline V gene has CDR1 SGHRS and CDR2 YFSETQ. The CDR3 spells CASSLAGGSPGRETQYF. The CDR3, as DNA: TGCGCCAGCAGCTTGGCCGGGGGGTCGCCAGGGCGAGAGACCCAGTACTTC.

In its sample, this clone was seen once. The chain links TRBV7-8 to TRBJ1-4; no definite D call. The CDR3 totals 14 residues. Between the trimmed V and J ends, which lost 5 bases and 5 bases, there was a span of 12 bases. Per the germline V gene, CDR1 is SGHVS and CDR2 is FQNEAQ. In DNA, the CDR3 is TGTGCCAGCAGCCCCCGCAGGACGAATGAAAAACTGTTTTTT. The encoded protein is CASSPRRTNEKLFF.

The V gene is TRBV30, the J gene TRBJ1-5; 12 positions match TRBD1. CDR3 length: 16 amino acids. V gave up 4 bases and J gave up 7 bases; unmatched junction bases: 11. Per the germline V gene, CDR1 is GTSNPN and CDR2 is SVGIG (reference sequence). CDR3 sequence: CAWTPRDRGLRQPQHF. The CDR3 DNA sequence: TGTGCCTGGACCCCCCGGGACAGGGGGCTACGGCAGCCCCAGCATTTT.

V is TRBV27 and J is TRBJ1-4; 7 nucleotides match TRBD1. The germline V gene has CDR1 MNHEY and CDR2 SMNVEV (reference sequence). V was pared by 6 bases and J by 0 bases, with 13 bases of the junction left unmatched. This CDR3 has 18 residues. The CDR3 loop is CASRRQGFSLPTNEKLFF. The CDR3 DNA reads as TGTGCCAGCAGACGACAGGGTTTTTCACTACCAACTAATGAAAAACTGTTTTTT.

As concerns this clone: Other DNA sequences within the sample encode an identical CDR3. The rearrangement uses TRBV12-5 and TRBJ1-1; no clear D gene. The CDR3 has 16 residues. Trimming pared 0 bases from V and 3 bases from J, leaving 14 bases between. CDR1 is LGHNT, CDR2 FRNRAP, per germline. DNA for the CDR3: TGTGCTAGTGGTTTGGTGCTTGGCAGGAGGGACACTGAAGCTTTCTTT. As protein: CASGLVLGRRDTEAFF.

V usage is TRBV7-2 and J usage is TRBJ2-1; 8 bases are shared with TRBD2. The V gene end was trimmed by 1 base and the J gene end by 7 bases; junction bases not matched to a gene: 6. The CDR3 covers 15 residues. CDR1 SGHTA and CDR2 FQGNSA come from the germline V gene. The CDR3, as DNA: TGTGCCAGCAGCTTAGAAGCGGGGGTGTGGAATGAGCAGTTCTTC. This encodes CASSLEAGVWNEQFF.

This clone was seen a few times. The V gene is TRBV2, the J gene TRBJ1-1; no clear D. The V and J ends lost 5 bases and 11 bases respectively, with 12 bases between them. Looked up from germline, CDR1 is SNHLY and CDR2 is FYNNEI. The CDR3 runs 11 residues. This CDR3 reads CASSPYMEAFF. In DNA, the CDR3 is TGTGCCAGCAGTCCCTACATGGAGGCTTTCTTT.

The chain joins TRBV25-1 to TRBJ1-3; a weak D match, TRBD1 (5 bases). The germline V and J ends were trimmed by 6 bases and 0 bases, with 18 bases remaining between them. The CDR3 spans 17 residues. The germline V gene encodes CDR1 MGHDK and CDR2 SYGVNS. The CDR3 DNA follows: TGTGCCAGCAGCGCTGCATCAGGGATGCACTCTGGAAACACCATATATTTT. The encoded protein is CASSAASGMHSGNTIYF. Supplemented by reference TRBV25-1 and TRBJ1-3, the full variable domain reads EADIYQTPRYLVIGTGKKITLECSQTMGHDKMYWYQQDPGMELHLIHYSYGVNSTEKGDLSSESTVSRIRTEHFPLTLESARPSHTSQYLCASSAASGMHSGNTIYFGEGSWLTVV.

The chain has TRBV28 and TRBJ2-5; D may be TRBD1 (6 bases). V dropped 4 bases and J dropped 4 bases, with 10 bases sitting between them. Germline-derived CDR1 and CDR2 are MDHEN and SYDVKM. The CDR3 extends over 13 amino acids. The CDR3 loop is CASSSDRLETQYF. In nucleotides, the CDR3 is TGTGCCAGCAGTTCGGACAGACTAGAGACCCAGTACTTC.

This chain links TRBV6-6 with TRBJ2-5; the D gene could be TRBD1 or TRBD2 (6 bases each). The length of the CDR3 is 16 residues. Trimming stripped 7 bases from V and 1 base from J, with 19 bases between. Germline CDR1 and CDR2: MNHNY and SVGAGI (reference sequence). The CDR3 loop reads CASTSAVGGLQETQYF. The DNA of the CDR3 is TGTGCCAGCACCTCAGCAGTGGGGGGCCTCCAAGAGACCCAGTACTTC.

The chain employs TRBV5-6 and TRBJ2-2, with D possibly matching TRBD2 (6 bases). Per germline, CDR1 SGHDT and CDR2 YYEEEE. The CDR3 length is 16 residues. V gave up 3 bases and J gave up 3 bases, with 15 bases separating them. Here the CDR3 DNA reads TGTGCCAGCAGCTCAACGCTAGCGCGCGACACCGGGGAGCTGTTTTTT. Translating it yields CASSSTLARDTGELFF.

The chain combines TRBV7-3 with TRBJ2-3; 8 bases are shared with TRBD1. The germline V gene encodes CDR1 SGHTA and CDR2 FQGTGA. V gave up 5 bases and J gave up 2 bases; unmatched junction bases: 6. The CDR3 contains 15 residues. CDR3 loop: CASSVSGGSTDTQYF. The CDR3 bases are TGTGCCAGCAGCGTATCAGGGGGCTCCACAGATACGCAGTATTTT. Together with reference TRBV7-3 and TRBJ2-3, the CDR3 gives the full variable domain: GAGVSQTPSNKVTEKGKYVELRCDPISGHTALYWYRQSLGQGPEFLIYFQGTGAADDSGLPNDRFFAVRPEGSVSTLKIQRTERGDSAVYLCASSVSGGSTDTQYFGPGTRLTVL.

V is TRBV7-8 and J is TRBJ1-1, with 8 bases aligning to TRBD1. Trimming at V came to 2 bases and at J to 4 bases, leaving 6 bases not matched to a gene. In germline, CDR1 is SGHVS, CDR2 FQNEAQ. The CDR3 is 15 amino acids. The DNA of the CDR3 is TGTGCCAGCAGCTTACTCGGACAGGGTCGCACTGAAGCTTTCTTT. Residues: CASSLLGQGRTEAFF.

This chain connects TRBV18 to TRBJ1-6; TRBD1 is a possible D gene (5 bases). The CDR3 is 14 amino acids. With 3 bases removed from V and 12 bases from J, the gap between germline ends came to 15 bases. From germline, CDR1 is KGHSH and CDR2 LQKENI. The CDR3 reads CASSPSLGVEPLHF. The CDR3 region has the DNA TGTGCCAGCTCACCCTCCTTGGGGGTGGAACCCCTCCACTTT. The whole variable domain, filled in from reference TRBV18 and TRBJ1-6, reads NAGVMQNPRHLVRRRGQEARLRCSPMKGHSHVYWYRQLPEEGLKFMVYLQKENIIDESGMPKERFSAEFPKEGPSILRIQQVVRGDSAAYFCASSPSLGVEPLHFGNGTRLTVT.

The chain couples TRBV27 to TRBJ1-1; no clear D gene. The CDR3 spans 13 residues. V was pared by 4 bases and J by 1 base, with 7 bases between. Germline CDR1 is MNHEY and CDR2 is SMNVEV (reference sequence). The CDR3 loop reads CASSSQWNTEAFF. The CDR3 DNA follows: TGTGCCAGCAGTTCCCAGTGGAACACTGAAGCTTTCTTT.

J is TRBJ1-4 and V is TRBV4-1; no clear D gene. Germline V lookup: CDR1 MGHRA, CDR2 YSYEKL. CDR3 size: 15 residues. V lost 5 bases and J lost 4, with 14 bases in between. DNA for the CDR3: TGCGCCAGCAGCTGGTACGGGTGGGGTAATGAAAAACTGTTTTTT. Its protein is CASSWYGWGNEKLFF.

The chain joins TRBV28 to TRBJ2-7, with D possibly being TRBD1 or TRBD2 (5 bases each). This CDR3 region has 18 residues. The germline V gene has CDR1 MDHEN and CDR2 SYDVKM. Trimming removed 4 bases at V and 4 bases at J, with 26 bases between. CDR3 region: CASSSPQLERGPPYEQYF. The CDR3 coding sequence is TGTGCCAGCAGTTCTCCCCAATTAGAGAGGGGACCCCCTTACGAGCAGTACTTC.

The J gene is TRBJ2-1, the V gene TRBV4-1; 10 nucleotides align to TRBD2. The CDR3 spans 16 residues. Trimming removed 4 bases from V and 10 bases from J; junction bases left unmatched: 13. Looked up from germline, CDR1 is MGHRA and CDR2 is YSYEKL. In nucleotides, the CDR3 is TGCGCCAGCAGCCCCACCCTAGCGGGAGCACCGGGAGAGCAGTTCTTC. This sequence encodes CASSPTLAGAPGEQFF.

CDR3 residues: CASSEDTGTAKTQYF. The CDR3 DNA is TGTGCCAGCAGTGAGGACACCGGGACCGCGAAGACCCAGTACTTC. V is TRBV6-1 and J is TRBJ2-5; D is tentatively TRBD1 or TRBD2 (5 bases each). V lost 3 bases and J lost 6, with 17 bases in between. There are 15 residues in the CDR3. CDR1 and CDR2 (germline): MNHNS, SASEGT.

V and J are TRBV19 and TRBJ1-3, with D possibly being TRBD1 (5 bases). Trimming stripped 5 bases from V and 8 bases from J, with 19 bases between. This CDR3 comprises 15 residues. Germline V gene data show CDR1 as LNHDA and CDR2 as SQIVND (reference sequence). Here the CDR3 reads CASSSAKGPRDTIYF. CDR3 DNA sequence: TGTGCCAGTAGTTCCGCCAAGGGACCGCGAGACACCATATATTTT.

In DNA, the CDR3 is TGCGCCAGCAGCCAAGGGGGGGCAAGACAAGAGACCCAGTACTTC. This encodes CASSQGGARQETQYF. The chain is built from TRBV4-3 and TRBJ2-5; possibly TRBD1 or TRBD2 for D (6 bases each). The germline V gene has CDR1 LGHNA and CDR2 YSLEER. The CDR3 is 15 amino acids. Trimming left V 1 base short and J 2 bases short, with 11 bases between.

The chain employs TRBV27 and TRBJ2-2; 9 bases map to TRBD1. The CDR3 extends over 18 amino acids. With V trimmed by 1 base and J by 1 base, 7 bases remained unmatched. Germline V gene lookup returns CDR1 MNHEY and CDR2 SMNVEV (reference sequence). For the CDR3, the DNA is TGTGCCAGCAGTTTATTTGGGACAGGGACGGGGAACACCGGGGAGCTGTTTTTT. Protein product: CASSLFGTGTGNTGELFF.

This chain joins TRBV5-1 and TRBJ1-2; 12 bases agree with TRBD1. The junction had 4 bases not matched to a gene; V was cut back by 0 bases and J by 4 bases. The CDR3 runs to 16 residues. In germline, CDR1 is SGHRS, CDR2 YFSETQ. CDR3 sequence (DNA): TGCGCCAGCAGCTTGGAGGGACAGGGGGCCTCCTATGGCTACACCTTC. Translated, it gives CASSLEGQGASYGYTF.

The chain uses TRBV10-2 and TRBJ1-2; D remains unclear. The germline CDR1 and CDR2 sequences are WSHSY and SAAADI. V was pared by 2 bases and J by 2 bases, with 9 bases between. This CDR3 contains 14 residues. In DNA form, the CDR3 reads TGCGCCAGCAGTGAGAGTCCAGGAAACTATGGCTACACCTTC. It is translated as CASSESPGNYGYTF.

The chain's CDR3 is CASTERGTYSGANVLTF. The CDR3, as DNA: TGTGCCAGTACGGAGAGGGGAACCTACTCTGGGGCCAACGTCCTGACTTTC. The chain carries TRBV19 and TRBJ2-6; D assignment may be TRBD1 or TRBD2 (5 bases each). The CDR3 totals 17 residues. The germline gives CDR1 LNHDA, CDR2 SQIVND (reference sequence). V was pared by 7 bases and J by 0 bases, with 16 bases between.

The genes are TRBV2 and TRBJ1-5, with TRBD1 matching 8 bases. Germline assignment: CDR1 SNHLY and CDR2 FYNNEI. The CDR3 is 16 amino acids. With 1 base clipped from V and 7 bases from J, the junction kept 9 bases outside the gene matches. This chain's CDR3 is CASSEGGRGPGQPQHF. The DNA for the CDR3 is TGTGCCAGCAGTGAAGGGGGCAGGGGGCCGGGGCAGCCCCAGCATTTT.

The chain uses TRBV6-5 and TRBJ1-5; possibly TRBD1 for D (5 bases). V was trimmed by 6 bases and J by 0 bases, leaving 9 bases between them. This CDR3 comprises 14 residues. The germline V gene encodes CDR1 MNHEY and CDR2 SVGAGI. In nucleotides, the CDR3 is TGTGCCAGCAGGGGGGGATTTAGCAATCAGCCCCAGCATTTT. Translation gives CASRGGFSNQPQHF.